The present T cell receptor beta chain was sequenced within a study of T-cell memory formation after mild COVID-19. Background on the study: Clusters of TCRs were largely donor specific.

TCRdb reprocessed the 5' RACE reads via MiXCR and lists one record per CDR3 protein. Seen here are 300,000 to 400,000 distinct CDR3 sequences, more than 15% observed once, and the top ten hold under 25%. As to this clonotype: Antigen specificity is unknown.

Trimming pared 3 bases from V and 7 bases from J, leaving 18 bases between. This CDR3 spans 15 amino acids. CDR1 is MNHNS, CDR2 SASEGT, per germline. Study outcomes and limitations: CD4/CD8 balance characterized clones contracting day 15 to 85, and CD4+ skew characterized later expanders. Those CD4+ clones that contracted were mainly in CM and EM (CD8+ ones in EMRA).

The TCR was taken from a man aged 18 to 29 who had mild COVID-19 (a few samples of this study predate the infection). Cell type and time point are not known. The sequenced sample was PBMCs or a T cell subset sorted from them (not recorded which). This chain links TRBV6-1 with TRBJ2-5, with D perhaps matching TRBD1 (8 bases). The chain's CDR3 is CASSDTGGVSGTQYF. CDR3 DNA: TGTGCCAGCAGTGATACAGGGGGGGTTTCCGGGACCCAGTACTTC.